These T cell receptor beta chains were read from a single sample in a study of T-cell reconstitution after alpha-beta-depleted transplantation in children. TCRdb reprocessed the PCR reads via MiXCR and lists one record per CDR3 protein. The repertoire holds a few hundred thousand distinct CDR3 sequences, with 20% to 30% as singletons. This material consisted of PBMCs, mostly from graft donor cells, taken 180 days after TCRalphabeta/CD19-depleted stem cell transplant. Receptor source: a male patient aged 10 to 17 who had a stem cell transplant for acute lymphoblastic leukemia, so the T cells may come from the graft donor. Both conserved end residues are part of each CDR3. Each record gives: V gene, clone size, J gene, D gene, CDR3 protein, CDR3 DNA. A D gene is named only where the DNA matches it firmly. The size field is filled for only some rows; it gives once, few, many or a size class.

v_call: TRBV9; clone_size: few; j_call: TRBJ1-2; d_call: TRBD1; cdr3_aa: CASSVGQGGRGYGYTF; cdr3_nt: TGTGCCAGCAGCGTCGGACAGGGGGGACGGGGCTATGGCTACACCTTC
v_call: TRBV15; clone_size: few; j_call: TRBJ1-4; d_call: NA; cdr3_aa: CATSRDRADEKLFF; cdr3_nt: TGTGCCACCAGCAGAGATCGGGCCGATGAAAAACTGTTTTTT
v_call: TRBV12-3/TRBV12-4; clone_size: NA; j_call: TRBJ1-2; d_call: NA; cdr3_aa: CASRPWGLYGYTF; cdr3_nt: TGTGCCAGCAGACCGTGGGGCCTCTATGGCTACACCTTC
v_call: TRBV19; clone_size: NA; j_call: TRBJ2-2; d_call: NA; cdr3_aa: CASSTPGLLTGELFF; cdr3_nt: TGTGCCAGTAGTACACCGGGACTTTTAACCGGGGAGCTGTTTTTT
v_call: TRBV21-1; clone_size: NA; j_call: TRBJ1-5; d_call: NA; cdr3_aa: CASGSNQPQHF; cdr3_nt: TGTGCCAGCGGAAGCAATCAGCCCCAGCATTTT
v_call: TRBV7-9; clone_size: NA; j_call: TRBJ2-7; d_call: NA; cdr3_aa: CASSSGQSSYEQYF; cdr3_nt: TGTGCCAGCAGCTCGGGACAAAGCTCCTACGAGCAGTACTTC
v_call: TRBV12-3/TRBV12-4; clone_size: NA; j_call: TRBJ2-1; d_call: TRBD2; cdr3_aa: CASSPDVAGNFDEQFF; cdr3_nt: TGTGCCAGCAGTCCGGACGTAGCGGGAAATTTTGATGAGCAGTTCTTC
v_call: TRBV6-5; clone_size: few; j_call: TRBJ1-5; d_call: TRBD1; cdr3_aa: CASSYLQGDQPQHF; cdr3_nt: TGTGCCAGCAGTTATTTACAGGGGGATCAGCCCCAGCATTTT
v_call: TRBV29-1; clone_size: few; j_call: TRBJ2-4; d_call: TRBD1; cdr3_aa: CSVQQGGAKNIQYF; cdr3_nt: TGCAGCGTCCAACAGGGGGGAGCCAAAAACATTCAGTACTTC
v_call: TRBV9; clone_size: many; j_call: TRBJ2-7; d_call: NA; cdr3_aa: CASSVDPGHEQYF; cdr3_nt: TGTGCCAGCAGCGTAGATCCTGGACACGAGCAGTACTTC
v_call: TRBV12-3/TRBV12-4; clone_size: NA; j_call: TRBJ2-6; d_call: NA; cdr3_aa: CASSLDIGAAGANVLTF; cdr3_nt: TGTGCCAGCAGTTTAGATATTGGGGCGGCCGGGGCCAACGTCCTGACTTTC
v_call: TRBV4-1; clone_size: few; j_call: TRBJ2-7; d_call: TRBD2; cdr3_aa: CASSPQPLRLAGTYEQYF; cdr3_nt: TGCGCCAGCAGCCCTCAGCCCCTCAGACTAGCGGGAACCTACGAGCAGTACTTC
v_call: TRBV6-1; clone_size: NA; j_call: TRBJ2-2; d_call: NA; cdr3_aa: CATAPPTGPGELFF; cdr3_nt: TGTGCCACCGCACCGCCTACAGGGCCTGGGGAGCTGTTTTTT
v_call: TRBV7-6; clone_size: few; j_call: TRBJ2-1; d_call: NA; cdr3_aa: CASALAFDEQFF; cdr3_nt: TGTGCCAGCGCCTTGGCTTTCGATGAGCAGTTCTTC
v_call: TRBV5-1; clone_size: NA; j_call: TRBJ2-7; d_call: TRBD1; cdr3_aa: CASSSNIQGRVYEQYF; cdr3_nt: TGCGCCAGCAGCTCCAACATACAGGGGCGGGTCTACGAGCAGTACTTC
v_call: TRBV9; clone_size: NA; j_call: TRBJ2-5; d_call: NA; cdr3_aa: CASSVSGALTSENQYF; cdr3_nt: TGTGCCAGCAGCGTATCAGGGGCACTCACCTCCGAGAACCAGTACTTC
v_call: TRBV12-3/TRBV12-4; clone_size: few; j_call: TRBJ2-6; d_call: NA; cdr3_aa: CASSFGGGANVLTF; cdr3_nt: TGTGCCAGCAGTTTTGGGGGTGGGGCCAACGTCCTGACTTTC
v_call: TRBV5-1; clone_size: few; j_call: TRBJ2-1; d_call: NA; cdr3_aa: CASSLGKRTMEFF; cdr3_nt: TGCGCCAGCAGCTTGGGGAAAAGAACTATGGAGTTCTTC
v_call: TRBV4-1; clone_size: few; j_call: TRBJ2-7; d_call: NA; cdr3_aa: CASSQDSLYEQYF; cdr3_nt: TGCGCCAGCAGCCAAGACAGTCTCTACGAGCAGTACTTC
v_call: TRBV21-1; clone_size: NA; j_call: TRBJ2-5; d_call: NA; cdr3_aa: CAGRQGETQYF; cdr3_nt: TGTGCCGGGCGACAGGGCGAGACCCAGTACTTC